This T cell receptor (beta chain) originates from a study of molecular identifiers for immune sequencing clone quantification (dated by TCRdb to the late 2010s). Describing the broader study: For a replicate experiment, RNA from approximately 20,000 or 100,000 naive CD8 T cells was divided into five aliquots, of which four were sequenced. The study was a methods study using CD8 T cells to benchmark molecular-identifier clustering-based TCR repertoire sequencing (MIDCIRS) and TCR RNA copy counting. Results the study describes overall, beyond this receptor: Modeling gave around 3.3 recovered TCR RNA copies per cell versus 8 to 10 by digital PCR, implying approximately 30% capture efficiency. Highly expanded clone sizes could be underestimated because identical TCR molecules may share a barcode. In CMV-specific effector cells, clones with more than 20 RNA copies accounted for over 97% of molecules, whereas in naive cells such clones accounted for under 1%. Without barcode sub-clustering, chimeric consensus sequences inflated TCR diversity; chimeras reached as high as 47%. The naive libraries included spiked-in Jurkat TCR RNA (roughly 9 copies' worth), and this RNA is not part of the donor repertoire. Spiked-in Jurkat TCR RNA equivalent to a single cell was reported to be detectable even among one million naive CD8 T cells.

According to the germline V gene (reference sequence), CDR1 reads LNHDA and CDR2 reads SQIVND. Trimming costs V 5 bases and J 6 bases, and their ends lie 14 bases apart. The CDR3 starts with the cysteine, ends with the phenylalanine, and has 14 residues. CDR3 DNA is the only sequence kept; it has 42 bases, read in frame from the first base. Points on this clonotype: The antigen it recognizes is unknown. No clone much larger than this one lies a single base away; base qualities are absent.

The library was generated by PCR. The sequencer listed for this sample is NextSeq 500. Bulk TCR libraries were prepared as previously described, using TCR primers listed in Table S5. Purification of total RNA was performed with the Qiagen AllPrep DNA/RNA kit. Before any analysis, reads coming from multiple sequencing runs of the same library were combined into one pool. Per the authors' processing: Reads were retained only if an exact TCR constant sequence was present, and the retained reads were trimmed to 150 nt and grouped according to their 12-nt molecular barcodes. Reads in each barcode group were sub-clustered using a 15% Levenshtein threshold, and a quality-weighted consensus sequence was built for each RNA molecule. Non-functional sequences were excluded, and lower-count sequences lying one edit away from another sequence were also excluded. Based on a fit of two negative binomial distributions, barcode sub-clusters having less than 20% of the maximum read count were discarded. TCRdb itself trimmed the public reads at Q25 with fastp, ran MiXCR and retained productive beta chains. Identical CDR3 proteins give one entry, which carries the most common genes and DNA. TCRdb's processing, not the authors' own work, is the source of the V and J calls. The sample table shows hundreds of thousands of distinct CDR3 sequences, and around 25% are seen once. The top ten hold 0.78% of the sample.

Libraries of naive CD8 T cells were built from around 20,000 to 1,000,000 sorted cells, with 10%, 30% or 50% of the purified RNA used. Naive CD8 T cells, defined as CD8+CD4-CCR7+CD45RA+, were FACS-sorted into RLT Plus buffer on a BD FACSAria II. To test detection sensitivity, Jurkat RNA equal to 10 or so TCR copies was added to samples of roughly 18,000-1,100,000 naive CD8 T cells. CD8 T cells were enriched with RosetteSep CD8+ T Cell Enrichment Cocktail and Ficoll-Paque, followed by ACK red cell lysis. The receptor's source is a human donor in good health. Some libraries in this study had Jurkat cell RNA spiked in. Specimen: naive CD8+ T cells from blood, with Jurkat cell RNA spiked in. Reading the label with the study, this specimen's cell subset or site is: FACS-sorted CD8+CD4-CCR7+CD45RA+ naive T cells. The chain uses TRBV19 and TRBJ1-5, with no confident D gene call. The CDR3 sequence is CASSDPFGRQPQHF. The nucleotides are TGTGCCAGTAGTGACCCGTTCGGTCGTCAGCCCCAGCATTTT.